Listed here are 22 T cell receptor beta chains from one sample, sequenced in a study of regulatory T cells in long-lasting Graves disease. The TCR beta library used iRepertoire HTBI primers with Arm-PCR amplification of CDR3. MiXCR, applied by TCRdb to the multiplex PCR reads, yields one record per CDR3 protein. The profile covers roughly 320,000 distinct CDR3 sequences, with approximately 16% appearing a single time and 25% to 30% taken by the ten largest. Time point here: newly diagnosed GD, antithyroid drugs for less than 3 months. PBMC RNA served as the TCR library source. These data also formed part of another study, on T cells in Graves' hyperthyroidism and ophthalmopathy.

Sequencing was performed on peripheral blood mononuclear cells (PBMCs), taken at new diagnosis, from a patient treated with antithyroid drugs. The receptors stem from a middle-aged man with Graves disease.

This clonotype came up a few times. The chain combines TRBV20-1 with TRBJ1-4, with D hard to call. The germline V gene encodes CDR1 DFQATT and CDR2 SNEGSKA (reference sequence). The V gene lost 0 bases and the J gene lost 4 bases, with 9 bases spanning the gap. CDR3 length equals 14 residues. CDR3 residues: CSARDGSHNEKLFF. The CDR3 bases are TGCAGTGCTAGAGATGGCAGCCATAATGAAAAACTGTTTTTT.

As regards this clonotype: A far larger clone differs by one base, so this is likely a read error. The chain uses TRBV12-3 or TRBV12-4 and TRBJ1-1, with TRBD1 as a possible D gene (5 bases). Trimming stripped 7 bases from V and 1 base from J, with 13 bases between. The CDR3 extends over 14 amino acids. CDR3 loop: CASKSGAENTEAFF. CDR3 bases: TGTGCCAGCAAATCCGGGGCTGAGAACACTGAAGCTTTCTTT.

Remarks on this clonotype: A single base separates this from a much larger clone, so it may be a read error. The chain carries TRBV7-6 and TRBJ2-5; 9 bases align to TRBD1. The CDR3 extends over 14 amino acids. CDR1 and CDR2 (germline): SGHVS, FNYEAQ. With 5 bases clipped from V and 9 bases from J, the junction kept 10 bases outside the gene matches. CDR3: CASSTGQGGEAQYF. The CDR3 DNA reads TGTGCCAGCAGCACGGGACAGGGTGGGGAGGCCCAGTACTTC. Variable domain in full (rest from reference TRBV7-6 and TRBJ2-5): GAGVSQSPRYKVTKRGQDVALRCDPISGHVSLYWYRQALGQGPEFLTYFNYEAQQDKSGLPNDRFSAERPEGSISTLTIQRTEQRDSAMYRCASSTGQGGEAQYFGPGTRLLVL.

Many counts were recorded for this clonotype. The rearrangement uses TRBV6-1 and TRBJ1-1; D perhaps matches TRBD1 (5 bases). V shed 7 bases and J shed 2 bases, with 14 bases lying between them. Germline assignment: CDR1 MNHNS and CDR2 SASEGT. The CDR3 covers 14 residues. The CDR3 loop reads CASTRQWSNTEAFF. CDR3 nucleotides: TGTGCCAGCACTCGACAGTGGTCAAACACTGAAGCTTTCTTT.

Many counts were recorded for this clonotype. CDR3 region: CSAREGGSETQYF. The DNA for the CDR3 is TGCAGTGCTAGAGAGGGGGGGAGCGAGACCCAGTACTTC. The V call is TRBV20-1, the J call TRBJ2-5; TRBD2 aligns across 7 bases. The CDR3 has 13 residues. The V gene's germline CDR1 is DFQATT and CDR2 SNEGSKA (reference sequence). With V trimmed by 0 bases and J by 5 bases, 3 bases remained unmatched.

This clonotype was seen at least ten times. V and J are TRBV28 and TRBJ1-6; D is perhaps TRBD1 (5 bases). CDR1 MDHEN and CDR2 SYDVKM come from the germline V gene. V lost 2 bases and J lost 7, with 15 bases in between. The CDR3 has 16 residues. CDR3 in amino acids: CASSLPRGGGNSPLHF. CDR3 DNA: TGTGCCAGCAGTTTACCCCGGGGCGGAGGGAATTCACCCCTCCACTTT.

This clonotype was seen a few times. The chain combines TRBV6-2 or TRBV6-3 with TRBJ1-2; the D gene is possibly TRBD1 (5 bases). The V gene lost 7 bases and the J gene lost 13 bases, with 16 bases spanning the gap. This CDR3 region has 11 residues. CDR1 MNHEY and CDR2 SVGEGT come from the germline V gene. CDR3 amino acids: CASTSGGACTF. Written as DNA, the CDR3 is TGTGCCAGCACCAGTGGTGGGGCCTGCACCTTC.

This clonotype was recorded many times. The chain uses TRBV6-5 and TRBJ1-1; no clear D. Deletions cut 0 bases from V and 1 base from J, with 3 bases between. The CDR3 is 13 amino acids. Looked up from germline, CDR1 is MNHEY and CDR2 is SVGAGI. The CDR3 sequence: CASSYSQNTEAFF. CDR3 nucleotide sequence: TGTGCCAGCAGTTACTCGCAGAACACTGAAGCTTTCTTT.

Only one count was recorded for this clonotype. The gene calls are TRBV28 and TRBJ2-1; D possibly matches TRBD1 or TRBD2 (6 bases each). CDR1 and CDR2 from the germline V gene are MDHEN and SYDVKM. V shed 5 bases and J shed 1 base, with 18 bases lying between them. This CDR3 region has 17 residues. The CDR3 DNA reads TGTGCCAGCAGTCCCTGGGGGGCAGGGAGTTCCTACAATGAGCAGTTCTTC. It encodes CASSPWGAGSSYNEQFF.

This chain uses TRBV4-3 with TRBJ2-1, with 9 bases that match TRBD2. The V gene end was trimmed by 0 bases and the J gene end by 4 bases; junction bases not matched to a gene: 10. CDR3 length: 18 residues. Germline V gene lookup returns CDR1 LGHNA and CDR2 YSLEER. CDR3 coding DNA: TGCGCCAGCAGCCAAGATCGTTCGACTAGCGGAAATTACAATGAGCAGTTCTTC. As protein: CASSQDRSTSGNYNEQFF.

This clonotype showed up many times. The DNA of the CDR3 is TGTGCCAGCAGCTTAGCGCTCACAGGGGTGGGCACAGATACGCAGTATTTT. Protein sequence: CASSLALTGVGTDTQYF. The V call is TRBV7-2, the J call TRBJ2-3; 7 bases line up with TRBD1. V shed 0 bases, J shed 1 base, and the junction held 7 bases outside the gene matches. There are 17 residues in the CDR3. Germline assignment: CDR1 SGHTA and CDR2 FQGNSA.

V and J are TRBV28 and TRBJ1-2; D is undetermined. The ends were cut back, 7 bases at V and 2 bases at J, with 17 bases in the middle. The germline V gene encodes CDR1 MDHEN and CDR2 SYDVKM. The CDR3 runs to 15 residues. CDR3 loop: CASTLSVARNYGYTF. The DNA for the CDR3 is TGTGCCAGCACCTTATCGGTGGCCAGAAACTATGGCTACACCTTC.

A remark on this clonotype: A junction boundary mismatches the germline segment, possibly from a read error. V usage is TRBV10-3 and J usage is TRBJ1-1; D is unresolved. This CDR3 is built from 11 residues. CDR1 and CDR2 from the germline V gene are ENHRY and SYGVKD. CDR3 region: CASSDSKEAFF. In nucleotides, the CDR3 is TGTGCCAGCAGTGACTCGAAAGAAGCTTTCTTT.

Ten or more counts support this clonotype. It differs at one base from a far larger clone, so likely a read error. The gene calls are TRBV28 and TRBJ2-1; no reliable D call. From germline, CDR1 is MDHEN and CDR2 SYDVKM. V was shortened by 6 bases and J by 7 bases, with 7 bases between the two germline ends. The CDR3 is 11 residues long. The CDR3 DNA reads as TGTGCCAGCAGCCCTAGGAATGAGCAGTTCTTC. Its protein is CASSPRNEQFF.

This clonotype was picked up many times. The chain combines TRBV12-3 or TRBV12-4 with TRBJ2-4; D not resolved. This CDR3 is 13 amino acids long. The ends were cut back, 6 bases at V and 1 base at J, with 7 bases in the middle. The CDR3 reads CASRGWAKNIQYF. The CDR3 nucleotides read TGTGCCAGCAGGGGGTGGGCCAAAAACATTCAGTACTTC.

Ten or more counts support this clonotype. The rearrangement links TRBV7-2 to TRBJ2-5, with D maybe TRBD2 (7 bases). This CDR3 comprises 15 residues. Deletions cut 1 base from V and 5 bases from J, with 14 bases between. Looked up from germline, CDR1 is SGHTA and CDR2 is FQGNSA. The CDR3 coding sequence is TGTGCCAGCAGCTTAGTAGGGGGGGCCGGGGAGACCCAGTACTTC. This gives the protein CASSLVGGAGETQYF.

V is TRBV7-8 and J is TRBJ2-3; a possible D gene is TRBD2 (7 bases). The CDR3 is made up of 17 amino acids. Germline loops: CDR1 SGHVS, CDR2 FQNEAQ. V dropped 4 bases and J dropped 4 bases, with 21 bases sitting between them. The CDR3 is CASSSPLGGGRSDTQYF. DNA of the CDR3: TGTGCCAGCAGCTCCCCCCTAGGGGGGGGGCGGTCAGATACGCAGTATTTT.

In regard to this clonotype: This likely reflects a read error, since a far larger clone is one base away. The V call is TRBV11-2, the J call TRBJ2-5; the match to TRBD2 covers 8 bases. J lost 5 bases, V lost 7 bases, and 9 bases had no gene match. Looked up from germline, CDR1 is SGHAT and CDR2 is FQNNGV. This CDR3 comprises 14 residues. CDR3 protein: CASIAGLEFETQYF. DNA for the CDR3: TGTGCCAGCATCGCGGGACTAGAGTTTGAGACCCAGTACTTC.

Ten or more counts support this clonotype. V gene TRBV2 combines with J gene TRBJ1-5, with 7 bases identical to TRBD1. Germline trimming cut 1 base from V and 5 bases from J; bases unmatched to any gene: 2. The germline V gene has CDR1 SNHLY and CDR2 FYNNEI. The CDR3 contains 14 residues. The CDR3 DNA sequence: TGTGCCAGCAGTGAAGAGCAGGGGGATCAGCCCCAGCATTTT. This encodes CASSEEQGDQPQHF.

This clonotype was seen at least ten times. The chain joins TRBV6-1 to TRBJ1-2; 7 bases agree with TRBD1. This CDR3 is 14 amino acids long. Germline loops: CDR1 MNHNS, CDR2 SASEGT. Trimming removed 6 bases from V and 4 bases from J; junction bases left unmatched: 8. In DNA, the CDR3 is TGTGCCAGCAGCTTGACAGGGACCGGCTATGGCTACACCTTC. This encodes CASSLTGTGYGYTF.

The sample holds many counts of this clonotype. V usage is TRBV2 and J usage is TRBJ1-2; perhaps TRBD1 as D (6 bases). Germline assignment: CDR1 SNHLY and CDR2 FYNNEI. The V gene lost 6 bases and the J gene lost 2 bases, with 16 bases spanning the gap. The CDR3 is 15 amino acids. The CDR3, as DNA: TGTGCCAGCAGATTACAGGGAACGATGAACTATGGCTACACCTTC. As protein: CASRLQGTMNYGYTF.

This clonotype appeared many times. The J gene is TRBJ1-1, the V gene TRBV5-1; D uncertain. CDR3 length equals 13 residues. Germline CDR1 is SGHRS and CDR2 is YFSETQ. The ends were cut back, 7 bases at V and 7 bases at J, with 17 bases in the middle. The chain's CDR3 is CASLRPEDGEAFF. CDR3 DNA: TGCGCCAGCCTCCGTCCGGAGGATGGTGAAGCTTTCTTT.